This is a list of T cell receptor beta chains from one sample in a study of human T cells and chemical hapten exposure. TCRdb fed the RACE reads into MiXCR, producing one record per CDR3 protein. The sample has about 360,000 distinct CDR3 sequences; 4.8% are singletons. The sequencing here drew on whole blood, taken in connection with sensitization to the hapten diphenylcyclopropenone (DPC). These receptor sequences come from a woman between 45 and 65 years old with alopecia areata. Some clones in this sample may be carry-over from other donors' samples. Each CDR3 is given with its conserved first and last residue. D genes are given only for firm matches. The size entry is marked missing in some rows and otherwise reads once, few, many or a size class.

D: -
V: TRBV29-1
size: many
J: TRBJ1-5
CDR3: CSVCESSNQPQHF
DNA: TGCAGCGTCTGCGAGAGTAGCAATCAGCCCCAGCATTTT

D: -
V: TRBV30
size: -
J: TRBJ1-1
CDR3: CAWSVQGQGTARRGNTEAFF
DNA: TGTGCCTGGAGTGTACAGGGTCAGGGGACCGCACGTCGGGGGAACACTGAAGCTTTCTTT

D: -
V: TRBV21-1
size: -
J: TRBJ2-3
CDR3: CASSKEGIREVLGDTQYF
DNA: TGTGCCAGCAGCAAAGAGGGTATACGGGAGGTCCTTGGGGATACGCAGTATTTT

D: -
V: TRBV2
size: many
J: TRBJ1-5
CDR3: CASSERNSNQPQHF
DNA: TGTGCCAGCAGCGAGAGAAATAGCAATCAGCCCCAGCATTTT

D: TRBD1
V: TRBV12-3/TRBV12-4
size: many
J: TRBJ1-5
CDR3: CASSPPIRDRRSNQPQHF
DNA: TGTGCCAGCAGCCCCCCCATTAGGGACAGACGGAGCAATCAGCCCCAGCATTTT

D: -
V: TRBV7-8
size: -
J: TRBJ2-3
CDR3: CASPRPDTQYF
DNA: TGTGCCAGCCCTAGACCAGATACGCAGTATTTT

D: -
V: TRBV29-1
size: -
J: TRBJ2-5
CDR3: CSGSPGEETQYF
DNA: TGCAGCGGAAGCCCCGGGGAAGAGACCCAGTACTTC

D: TRBD2
V: TRBV10-2
size: many
J: TRBJ2-1
CDR3: CASTSGTGTRGSGRAGTYNEQFF
DNA: TGCGCCAGCACCTCCGGGACAGGTACCCGGGGGAGCGGGAGGGCCGGAACCTACAATGAGCAGTTCTTC

D: -
V: TRBV20-1
size: many
J: TRBJ2-3
CDR3: CSARGTSVLGGTQYF
DNA: TGCAGTGCTAGGGGAACTAGCGTACTAGGGGGTACGCAGTATTTT

D: TRBD2
V: TRBV20-1
size: -
J: TRBJ2-7
CDR3: CSASGLAGWNEQYF
DNA: TGCAGTGCTAGTGGGCTAGCGGGGTGGAACGAGCAGTACTTC

D: -
V: TRBV20-1
size: many
J: TRBJ2-1
CDR3: CSATLLQVGAFYNEQFF
DNA: TGCAGTGCTACCCTCCTACAGGTAGGGGCGTTCTACAATGAGCAGTTCTTC

D: -
V: TRBV11-3
size: many
J: TRBJ1-5
CDR3: CASSLGGGCGNNQPQHF
DNA: TGTGCCAGCAGCTTAGGAGGGGGGTGTGGGAACAATCAGCCCCAGCATTTT

D: -
V: TRBV5-5
size: many
J: TRBJ1-1
CDR3: CASSLDRRSTEAFF
DNA: TGTGCCAGCAGCTTGGACCGAAGGAGTACTGAAGCTTTCTTT

D: -
V: TRBV29-1
size: -
J: TRBJ2-5
CDR3: CSVDREETQYF
DNA: TGCAGCGTTGACAGGGAGGAGACCCAGTACTTC

D: TRBD2
V: TRBV6-4
size: many
J: TRBJ2-4
CDR3: CASPGGLRLLAKNIQYF
DNA: TGTGCCAGCCCGGGGGGATTGAGGTTGTTAGCCAAAAACATTCAGTACTTC

D: TRBD1
V: TRBV7-8
size: few
J: TRBJ2-5
CDR3: CASSLHPRQGDKTQYF
DNA: TGTGCCAGCAGCCTCCACCCAAGACAGGGGGACAAGACCCAGTACTTC

D: TRBD2
V: TRBV30
size: many
J: TRBJ2-3
CDR3: CAGKGLAGGPGTQYF
DNA: TGTGCCGGTAAAGGTCTGGCGGGAGGGCCCGGTACGCAGTATTTT

D: -
V: TRBV2
size: few
J: TRBJ1-2
CDR3: CASSEETQGLWGYTF
DNA: TGTGCCAGCAGTGAAGAAACACAGGGTTTATGGGGCTACACCTTC

D: TRBD2
V: TRBV9
size: few
J: TRBJ2-5
CDR3: CASSVAGGGETQYF
DNA: TGTGCCAGCAGCGTAGCGGGAGGAGGAGAGACCCAGTACTTC

D: TRBD1
V: TRBV12-3/TRBV12-4
size: few
J: TRBJ2-7
CDR3: CASSPEIQGYYEQYF
DNA: TGTGCCAGCAGTCCCGAAATACAGGGGTACTACGAGCAGTACTTC

D: TRBD1
V: TRBV20-1
size: many
J: TRBJ1-1
CDR3: CSARRREGATEAFF
DNA: TGCAGTGCTAGGCGTCGAGAGGGGGCAACTGAAGCTTTCTTT

D: -
V: TRBV29-1
size: -
J: TRBJ2-1
CDR3: CSVVAQAPLELEQFF
DNA: TGCAGCGTTGTAGCCCAGGCCCCCCTCGAGCTTGAGCAGTTCTTC

D: -
V: TRBV10-3
size: few
J: TRBJ1-1
CDR3: CAISETAGKETEAFF
DNA: TGTGCCATCAGTGAGACGGCGGGAAAGGAGACTGAAGCTTTCTTT

D: -
V: TRBV7-9
size: few
J: TRBJ2-1
CDR3: CASSSQAESYNEQFF
DNA: TGTGCCAGCAGCTCTCAAGCAGAGTCCTACAATGAGCAGTTCTTC

D: TRBD1
V: TRBV7-8
size: few
J: TRBJ2-5
CDR3: CASRTQDRGSRETQYF
DNA: TGTGCCAGCAGGACTCAGGACAGGGGATCTCGGGAGACCCAGTACTTC

D: TRBD1
V: TRBV4-2
size: -
J: TRBJ2-1
CDR3: CASSQASGTGGLIEQFF
DNA: TGTGCCAGCAGCCAAGCCTCCGGGACAGGGGGTTTAATTGAGCAGTTCTTC

D: TRBD2
V: TRBV2
size: -
J: TRBJ2-7
CDR3: CASHREGREEQYF
DNA: TGTGCCAGCCATCGCGAAGGGAGGGAAGAGCAGTACTTC

D: -
V: TRBV10-3
size: few
J: TRBJ1-6
CDR3: CAALVGSPLHF
DNA: TGTGCCGCCCTCGTAGGGTCACCCCTCCACTTT

D: -
V: TRBV5-5
size: many
J: TRBJ1-1
CDR3: CASSSVTPGTEAFF
DNA: TGTGCCAGCAGCTCCGTTACCCCGGGGACTGAAGCTTTCTTT

D: TRBD1
V: TRBV11-2
size: -
J: TRBJ2-2
CDR3: CASSLAGGHTGELFF
DNA: TGTGCCAGCAGCTTGGCAGGGGGCCACACCGGGGAGCTGTTTTTT

D: -
V: TRBV15
size: few
J: TRBJ1-2
CDR3: CATRPSRGGYTF
DNA: TGTGCCACCAGGCCCAGTCGCGGCGGCTACACCTTC

D: TRBD2
V: TRBV29-1
size: few
J: TRBJ2-1
CDR3: CSVELGSGGNEQFF
DNA: TGCAGCGTTGAACTTGGGAGCGGGGGGAATGAGCAGTTCTTC

D: -
V: TRBV6-5
size: many
J: TRBJ2-7
CDR3: CASSGSRYEQYF
DNA: TGTGCCAGCTCGGGGTCTCGGTACGAGCAGTACTTC

D: TRBD1
V: TRBV5-6
size: few
J: TRBJ2-5
CDR3: CASSPFGVAGQGTQYF
DNA: TGTGCCAGCAGCCCCTTTGGGGTAGCAGGACAGGGGACCCAGTACTTC

D: -
V: TRBV5-1
size: many
J: TRBJ2-6
CDR3: CASSLADSGANVLTF
DNA: TGCGCCAGCAGCTTGGCAGACTCTGGGGCCAACGTCCTGACTTTC

D: -
V: TRBV7-2
size: -
J: TRBJ1-2
CDR3: CASSPTGPTGYTF
DNA: TGTGCCAGCAGCCCGACCGGGCCTACCGGCTACACCTTC

D: TRBD2
V: TRBV10-3
size: many
J: TRBJ2-5
CDR3: CATTPGGGKEYQETQYF
DNA: TGTGCCACCACCCCCGGGGGGGGAAAAGAGTACCAAGAGACCCAGTACTTC

D: -
V: TRBV4-1
size: few
J: TRBJ1-1
CDR3: CASSQLPAEAFF
DNA: TGCGCCAGCAGCCAGTTACCCGCTGAAGCTTTCTTT

D: -
V: TRBV6-6
size: many
J: TRBJ1-5
CDR3: CASSPPGGRFYSNQPQHF
DNA: TGTGCCAGCAGTCCTCCGGGCGGCAGATTTTATAGCAATCAGCCCCAGCATTTT

D: TRBD1
V: TRBV12-5
size: many
J: TRBJ1-1
CDR3: CASGQNRGLNTEAFF
DNA: TGTGCTAGTGGTCAAAACAGGGGCCTGAACACTGAAGCTTTCTTT

D: -
V: TRBV7-8
size: -
J: TRBJ1-1
CDR3: CASSPTVAFEAFF
DNA: TGTGCCAGCAGTCCGACAGTGGCCTTTGAAGCTTTCTTT

D: TRBD1
V: TRBV3-1
size: few
J: TRBJ2-1
CDR3: CASSRTGTGGQGEQFF
DNA: TGTGCCAGCAGCAGGACCGGGACAGGGGGTCAAGGTGAGCAGTTCTTC

D: -
V: TRBV29-1
size: few
J: TRBJ1-2
CDR3: CSVEGRGTPTNYGYTF
DNA: TGCAGCGTTGAAGGGCGGGGGACACCCACTAACTATGGCTACACCTTC

D: -
V: TRBV29-1
size: many
J: TRBJ1-1
CDR3: CSAGRGSGSTEAFF
DNA: TGCAGCGCTGGCCGCGGGTCTGGGTCCACTGAAGCTTTCTTT

D: -
V: TRBV7-2
size: -
J: TRBJ2-5
CDR3: CASSSMLGPETQYF
DNA: TGTGCCAGCAGCTCGATGCTAGGCCCAGAGACCCAGTACTTC

D: -
V: TRBV4-3
size: -
J: TRBJ2-3
CDR3: CASSQEARLGSDTQYF
DNA: TGCGCCAGCAGCCAAGAGGCTCGTCTAGGATCGGATACGCAGTATTTT

D: -
V: TRBV7-2
size: -
J: TRBJ2-4
CDR3: CASSLASGAGKNIQYF
DNA: TGTGCCAGCAGCTTAGCGTCGGGGGCAGGCAAAAACATTCAGTACTTC

D: -
V: TRBV27
size: many
J: TRBJ2-3
CDR3: CASSSRRTSVSGTDTQYF
DNA: TGTGCCAGCAGCTCGAGGAGGACTTCCGTCTCGGGCACAGATACGCAGTATTTT